The rows below give T cell receptor beta chains drawn from one sample of a study of cytomegalovirus exposure and HLA in healthy donors. The repertoire was sequenced with immunoSEQ multiplex PCR; TCRdb's copy has only in-frame clones and lacks some. The table has 130,000 to 150,000 clones, just under 85% seen once. The sample comprised PBMCs. The source is a man aged 40-49 years in good health and CMV-seropositive. CDR3s include the opening cysteine and the closing phenylalanine or tryptophan. The D gene is left open where the match is weak. Clone size is shown for a subset of rows, as once, few, many or a class of expanded clone.

d_gene	v_gene	j_gene	abundance	CDR3aa	CDR3nt
TRBD1	TRBV30	TRBJ2-7	-	CAWDPGQGTGEQYF	TGTGCCTGGGACCCGGGACAGGGGACAGGAGAGCAGTACTTC
-	TRBV18	TRBJ2-1	-	CASSPPLAGGRGYNEQFF	TGTGCCAGCTCACCACCCCTGGCTGGGGGAAGGGGGTACAATGAGCAGTTCTTC
-	TRBV6-1	TRBJ1-6	-	CASSEASEVVRSSYNSPLHF	TGTGCCAGCAGTGAGGCTAGTGAGGTGGTCCGGAGCTCCTATAATTCACCCCTCCACTTT
TRBD1	TRBV2	TRBJ2-5	few	CASSGTGGGETQYF	TGTGCCAGCAGCGGAACAGGGGGAGGTGAGACCCAGTACTTC
-	TRBV27	TRBJ1-2	-	CASSDGTPRNGYTF	TGTGCCAGCAGTGACGGGACACCACGAAATGGCTACACCTTC
TRBD2	TRBV7-9	TRBJ2-5	-	CAQRRPSGEETQYF	TGTGCCCAGCGTCGGCCTAGCGGAGAAGAGACCCAGTACTTC
TRBD1	TRBV18	TRBJ1-1	-	CASSIRTGMNTEAFF	TGTGCCAGCTCAATAAGGACAGGGATGAACACTGAAGCTTTCTTT
-	TRBV11-2	TRBJ1-1	-	CASSLLGQGSTEAFF	TGTGCCAGCAGCCTGCTAGGGCAGGGGAGCACTGAAGCTTTCTTT
-	TRBV30	TRBJ1-5	-	CAWSVRGEGNQPQHF	TGTGCCTGGAGTGTAAGGGGCGAGGGCAATCAGCCCCAGCATTTT
-	TRBV30	TRBJ2-5	-	CAWSEGVMETQYF	TGTGCCTGGAGTGAGGGGGTGATGGAGACCCAGTACTTC
TRBD2	TRBV7-6	TRBJ2-7	-	CASSLEISGAYEQYF	TGTGCCAGCAGCTTAGAGATTAGCGGGGCCTACGAGCAGTACTTC
-	TRBV19	TRBJ1-1	-	CASSIRQSRGEAFF	TGTGCCAGTAGTATACGACAGTCCAGGGGTGAAGCTTTCTTT
TRBD1	TRBV6-5	TRBJ2-1	-	CASRRTQGPLNEQFF	TGTGCCAGCAGGCGGACACAGGGGCCGCTCAATGAGCAGTTCTTC
TRBD1	TRBV19	TRBJ1-2	-	CASRRSGQGNYGYTF	TGTGCCAGTAGGAGGTCGGGACAGGGGAACTATGGCTACACCTTC
-	TRBV7-9	TRBJ1-4	-	CASSFFGQGNEKLFF	TGTGCCAGCAGCTTTTTCGGGCAGGGGAATGAAAAACTGTTTTTT
TRBD2	TRBV5-1	TRBJ2-7	once	CASSPGLADYYEQYF	TGCGCCAGCAGCCCTGGACTAGCGGACTACTACGAGCAGTACTTC
TRBD1	TRBV9	TRBJ2-1	-	CASSPSTGLYNEQFF	TGTGCCAGCAGCCCGTCGACAGGGCTTTACAATGAGCAGTTCTTC
TRBD2	TRBV4-3	TRBJ2-7	-	CASSQNLERGAYEQYF	TGCGCCAGCAGCCAAAACTTGGAGCGGGGGGCCTACGAGCAGTACTTC
-	TRBV10-2	TRBJ2-1	-	CASGGDPYNEQFF	TGCGCCAGCGGCGGGGACCCCTACAATGAGCAGTTCTTC
TRBD2	TRBV5-1	TRBJ2-2	-	CASSLGLAGGTGELFF	TGCGCCAGCAGCTTGGGACTAGCGGGTGGCACCGGGGAGCTGTTTTTT
-	TRBV6-1	TRBJ1-1	-	CASSEARTDHQAFF	TGTGCCAGCAGTGAAGCGCGGACAGATCACCAAGCTTTCTTT
TRBD2	TRBV7-3	TRBJ2-5	-	CASSLNGGGLETQYF	TGTGCCAGCAGCTTAAATGGCGGGGGGTTGGAGACCCAGTACTTC
TRBD1	TRBV19	TRBJ1-1	-	CASTPFGQGLNTEAFF	TGTGCCAGTACTCCTTTCGGACAGGGTTTGAACACTGAAGCTTTCTTT
-	TRBV10-3	TRBJ2-2	-	CAIRDINTGELFF	TGTGCCATCAGGGACATTAACACCGGGGAGCTGTTTTTT